This is a list of T cell receptor beta chains from one sample in a study of CD8 T cells in Susac syndrome. MiXCR, run by TCRdb on the immunoSEQ multiplex PCR reads, gives a single entry per CDR3 protein. The sample yields around 79,000 distinct CDR3 sequences, about 94% seen once. The sequenced material came from CD8+ T cells from PBMCs. The receptors stem from a human donor with multiple sclerosis. The CDR3 runs from the conserved cysteine through the conserved F or W. Each record gives: V gene, J gene, D gene, clone size, CDR3 protein, CDR3 DNA. D genes are given only for firm matches. Clone size, where shown, is once, few, many, or a class for clones that have expanded.

TRBV3-1	TRBJ2-1	TRBD2	-	CASSQEPSSGPYNEQFF	TGTGCCAGCAGCCAAGAACCCTCTAGCGGCCCCTACAATGAGCAGTTCTTC
TRBV20-1	TRBJ2-5	-	-	CSARDFWGAGEETQYF	TGCAGTGCTAGAGATTTTTGGGGGGCGGGTGAAGAGACCCAGTACTTC
TRBV12-5	TRBJ1-6	-	few	CASGLYEDPLSPLHF	TGTGCTAGTGGTTTGTATGAGGACCCTCTTTCACCCCTCCACTTT
TRBV3-1	TRBJ2-1	-	-	CASSQARNSYNEQFF	TGTGCCAGCAGCCAAGCGCGGAATTCCTACAATGAGCAGTTCTTC
TRBV29-1	TRBJ2-7	TRBD2	-	CSAREPGGYEQYF	TGCAGCGCTAGGGAGCCGGGAGGCTACGAGCAGTACTTC
TRBV13	TRBJ1-2	-	few	CASSLGRAYGYTF	TGTGCCAGCAGCTTGGGGCGGGCCTATGGCTACACCTTC
TRBV6-2/TRBV6-3	TRBJ2-7	-	-	CATLQIRPYEQYF	TGTGCCACCTTACAGATCCGGCCCTACGAGCAGTACTTC
TRBV19	TRBJ2-5	TRBD2	-	CASSRTSGQETQYF	TGTGCCAGTAGCCGGACTAGCGGACAAGAGACCCAGTACTTC
TRBV27	TRBJ2-5	-	-	CASSLEGIQETQYF	TGTGCCAGCAGTTTGGAAGGAATCCAAGAGACCCAGTACTTC
TRBV7-9	TRBJ1-2	-	-	CASRNNYGYTF	TGTGCCAGCAGAAATAACTATGGCTACACCTTC
TRBV3-1	TRBJ2-7	TRBD1	-	CASSPRRGGDEQYF	TGTGCCAGCAGCCCGAGAAGAGGGGGCGACGAGCAGTACTTC
TRBV10-3	TRBJ2-7	-	-	CATRRPEVEYEQYF	TGTGCCACCCGCCGCCCAGAGGTGGAATACGAGCAGTACTTC
TRBV12-3/TRBV12-4	TRBJ2-7	-	-	CASGVQPSSYEQYF	TGTGCCAGCGGTGTCCAGCCGTCCTCCTACGAGCAGTACTTC
TRBV15	TRBJ1-1	-	-	CATSRRGSTEAFF	TGTGCCACCAGCAGACGGGGGAGCACTGAAGCTTTCTTT
TRBV9	TRBJ1-1	-	-	CASSVASGMNTEAFF	TGTGCCAGCAGCGTAGCATCGGGGATGAACACTGAAGCTTTCTTT
TRBV4-3	TRBJ1-1	TRBD1	once	CASSQDEGAGNTEAFF	TGCGCCAGCAGCCAAGATGAGGGGGCAGGGAACACTGAAGCTTTCTTT
TRBV27	TRBJ1-1	TRBD1	-	CASSFYQGAPEAFF	TGTGCCAGCAGTTTCTACCAGGGGGCCCCTGAAGCTTTCTTT
TRBV18	TRBJ2-6	-	-	CASSPWRAASGANVLTF	TGTGCCAGCTCACCGTGGAGGGCCGCCTCTGGGGCCAACGTCCTGACTTTC
TRBV6-2/TRBV6-3	TRBJ1-1	-	-	CASRSLLNTEAFF	TGTGCCAGCAGATCGCTCTTGAACACTGAAGCTTTCTTT
TRBV27	TRBJ2-7	-	-	CASSLSRSLGSEQYF	TGTGCCAGCAGTTTATCACGCTCCTTGGGCTCCGAGCAGTACTTC
TRBV13	TRBJ2-5	-	-	CASSNRVETQYF	TGTGCCAGCAGCAACCGTGTGGAGACCCAGTACTTC
TRBV30	TRBJ2-1	-	-	CARQGLQGGHEQFF	TGTGCCAGACAGGGATTGCAGGGAGGGCATGAGCAGTTCTTC
TRBV7-9	TRBJ2-3	TRBD2	-	CASSLRRTSGGTDTQYF	TGTGCCAGCAGCTTACGCCGGACTAGCGGAGGCACAGATACGCAGTATTTT